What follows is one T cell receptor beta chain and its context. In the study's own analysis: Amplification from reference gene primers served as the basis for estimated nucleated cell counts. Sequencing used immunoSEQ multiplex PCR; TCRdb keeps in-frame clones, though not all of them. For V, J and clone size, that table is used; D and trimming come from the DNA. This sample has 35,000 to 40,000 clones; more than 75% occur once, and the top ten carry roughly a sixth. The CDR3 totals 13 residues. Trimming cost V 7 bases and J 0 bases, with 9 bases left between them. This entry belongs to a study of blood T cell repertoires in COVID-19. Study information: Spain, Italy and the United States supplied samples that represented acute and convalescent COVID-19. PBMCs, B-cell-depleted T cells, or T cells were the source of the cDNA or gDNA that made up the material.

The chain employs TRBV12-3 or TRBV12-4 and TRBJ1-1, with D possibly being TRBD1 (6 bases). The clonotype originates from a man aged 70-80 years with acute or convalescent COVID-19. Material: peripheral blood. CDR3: CASTGQLNTEAFF. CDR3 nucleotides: TGTGCCAGCACCGGACAGCTGAACACTGAAGCTTTCTTT.